Following are 24 T cell receptor beta chains from one sample sequenced in a study of CD8+ T cells in alopecia areata. Following RNA extraction, reverse transcription yielded cDNA that acted as the sequencing template. The assay was immunoSEQ multiplex PCR, and TCRdb's table has in-frame clones only and misses some. The profile covers roughly 230,000 clones, with approximately 40% appearing a single time and 2% to 3% taken by the ten largest. Stated treatment: oral pan-JAK inhibitor, 5-10 mg twice daily. Material: CD4+ T cells sorted from blood, obtained at roughly week 36, from a patient treated with tofacitinib. The receptor set was obtained from a human donor with alopecia areata.

The rearrangement joins TRBV2 to TRBJ1-3; weak D call: TRBD1 (6 bases). V lost 4 bases and J 4 bases, leaving 11 bases between the germline ends. Germline-derived CDR1 and CDR2 are SNHLY and FYNNEI. The CDR3 is made up of 14 amino acids. CDR3: CASSAQGGGNTIYF. In DNA, the CDR3 is TGTGCCAGCAGTGCACAGGGAGGAGGAAACACCATATATTTT.

This clone was seen more than once but under ten times. The chain recombines TRBV7-2 with TRBJ1-4; a possible D gene is TRBD1 (6 bases). The CDR3 consists of 14 residues. V lost 3 bases and J 4 bases, leaving 9 bases between the germline ends. From germline, CDR1 is SGHTA and CDR2 FQGNSA. The CDR3 nucleotides are TGTGCCAGCAGCTTGAGGGGGTTTAATGAAAAACTGTTTTTT. It yields the protein CASSLRGFNEKLFF.

The chain couples TRBV30 to TRBJ2-1; D is undetermined. Trimming removed 2 bases at V and 2 bases at J, with 16 bases between. There are 16 residues in the CDR3. Germline CDR1 GTSNPN, CDR2 SVGIG (reference sequence). CDR3 DNA: TGTGCCTGGAGTTCGTCGAGGACCAGCGCCTACAATGAGCAGTTCTTC. Amino acids: CAWSSSRTSAYNEQFF. The whole variable domain, filled in from reference TRBV30 and TRBJ2-1, reads SQTIHQWPATLVQPVGSPLSLECTVEGTSNPNLYWYRQAAGRGLQLLFYSVGIGQISSEVPQNLSASRPQDRQFILSSKKLLLSDSGFYLCAWSSSRTSAYNEQFFGPGTRLTVL.

This clone has just a few counts. The rearrangement joins TRBV18 to TRBJ2-5; 9 nucleotides line up with TRBD1. Germline trimming cut 3 bases from V and 4 bases from J; bases unmatched to any gene: 9. This CDR3 is built from 16 residues. CDR1 and CDR2 (germline): KGHSH, LQKENI. The CDR3 DNA is TGTGCCAGCTCACCGACGGCGGGGACAGGGACAGAGACCCAGTACTTC. Amino acid sequence: CASSPTAGTGTETQYF.

This clone was observed many times. The genes are TRBV5-4 and TRBJ2-2; TRBD2 agrees at 8 bases. CDR1 and CDR2 from the germline V gene are SGHNT and YYREEE (reference sequence). After removal of 4 bases from V and 8 bases from J, the junction contained 10 bases not matched to a gene. This CDR3 has 15 residues. The CDR3 nucleotides read TGTGCCAGCAGCACTGGCGGGAGGCCGGGAGGGGAGCTGTTTTTT. Its protein product is CASSTGGRPGGELFF.

The chain employs TRBV5-4 and TRBJ2-3; D is undetermined. This CDR3 region has 14 residues. Germline V gene data show CDR1 as SGHNT and CDR2 as YYREEE (reference sequence). The V and J ends lost 0 bases and 8 bases respectively, with 13 bases between them. For the CDR3, the DNA is TGTGCCAGCAGCTTGGTGGCGAATAAGGGTACGCAGTATTTT. Translation gives CASSLVANKGTQYF.

The genes are TRBV5-1 and TRBJ2-5, with 11 nucleotides matching TRBD2. From germline, CDR1 is SGHRS and CDR2 YFSETQ. CDR3 size: 15 residues. V lost 6 bases to trimming and J lost 1 base; unmatched junction nucleotides: 5. Here the CDR3 reads CASIRTSGPQETQYF. Here the CDR3 DNA reads TGCGCCAGCATTCGGACTAGCGGGCCCCAAGAGACCCAGTACTTC.

The table lists this clone with a few counts. The chain has TRBV7-9 and TRBJ2-6; D is undetermined. V was shortened by 5 bases and J by 0 bases, with 17 bases between the two germline ends. This CDR3 is built from 18 residues. Germline V gene sequence: CDR1 SEHNR, CDR2 FQNEAQ (reference sequence). The CDR3 loop is CASSLTRTPVSGANVLTF. The CDR3 nucleotides read TGTGCCAGCAGCCTCACACGGACGCCGGTCTCTGGGGCCAACGTCCTGACTTTC.

The chain carries TRBV5-1 and TRBJ2-3; D might be TRBD2 (6 bases). The ends were cut back, 4 bases at V and 1 base at J, with 13 bases in the middle. Germline values: CDR1 SGHRS, CDR2 YFSETQ. There are 15 residues in the CDR3. For the CDR3, the DNA is TGCGCCAGCAGCCAGGACGGCGGGGGCACAGATACGCAGTATTTT. Translated, it gives CASSQDGGGTDTQYF.

The sample holds a few counts of this clone. The genes are TRBV6-6 and TRBJ2-1; 9 positions agree with TRBD2. Germline V gives CDR1 MNHNY, CDR2 SVGAGI (reference sequence). The CDR3 length is 15 residues. With 2 bases clipped from V and 7 bases from J, the junction kept 6 bases outside the gene matches. CDR3 in amino acids: CASSYRAGGRNEQFF. The CDR3, as DNA: TGTGCCAGCAGTTACAGGGCGGGAGGGCGTAATGAGCAGTTCTTC.

This clone was seen only a few times. The rearrangement joins TRBV27 to TRBJ2-7; a possible D gene is TRBD1 (5 bases). Trimming pared 5 bases from V and 2 bases from J, leaving 10 bases between. The CDR3 runs 13 residues. The germline V gene has CDR1 MNHEY and CDR2 SMNVEV (reference sequence). The CDR3 DNA reads as TGTGCCAGCAGTCCGCAGGGTACCTACGAGCAGTACTTC. Its protein is CASSPQGTYEQYF.

The CDR3 loop is CASTKDLNTEAFF. For the CDR3, the DNA is TGTGCCAGCACGAAGGATTTGAACACTGAAGCTTTCTTT. The chain joins TRBV2 to TRBJ1-1; D gene uncertain. This CDR3 region has 13 residues. The germline V and J ends were trimmed by 7 bases and 0 bases, with 9 bases remaining between them. Germline V gene sequence: CDR1 SNHLY, CDR2 FYNNEI.

The rearrangement joins TRBV6-1 to TRBJ2-3, with unresolved D. This CDR3 has 14 residues. CDR1 and CDR2 (germline): MNHNS, SASEGT. Trimming shortened V by 2 bases and J by 1 base, and 7 bases separated the two germline ends. The CDR3 DNA sequence: TGTGCCAGCAGTGAATTAGGAGGCACAGATACGCAGTATTTT. Amino acid sequence: CASSELGGTDTQYF.

V is TRBV5-1 and J is TRBJ2-3; no firm D call. The CDR3 runs 16 residues. V lost 0 bases and J 5 bases, leaving 16 bases between the germline ends. Germline V gene sequence: CDR1 SGHRS, CDR2 YFSETQ. The CDR3 loop is CASSLAVSGPQDTQYF. The CDR3 bases are TGCGCCAGCAGCTTGGCCGTGAGTGGGCCGCAAGATACGCAGTATTTT.

The chain is built from TRBV4-1 and TRBJ2-3; D might be TRBD1 (5 bases). The length of the CDR3 is 13 residues. CDR1 MGHRA and CDR2 YSYEKL come from the germline V gene. Trimming shortened V by 5 bases and J by 4 bases, and 10 bases separated the two germline ends. The DNA for the CDR3 is TGCGCCAGCAGCATCCTAGGGGCAGATACGCAGTATTTT. This sequence encodes CASSILGADTQYF.

This rearrangement joins TRBV5-1 to TRBJ2-5; tentatively, D is TRBD2 (5 bases). Germline CDR1 reads SGHRS; CDR2 reads YFSETQ. Deletions cut 6 bases from V and 5 bases from J, with 17 bases between. The CDR3 consists of 14 residues. As DNA, the CDR3 is TGCGCCAGCAAGTTTTCCGGAGGAATGGAGACCCAGTACTTC. Its protein is CASKFSGGMETQYF.

This clone has more than one count but fewer than ten. This chain uses TRBV29-1 with TRBJ2-1; D could derive from TRBD1 or TRBD2 (5 bases each). Germline V lookup: CDR1 SQVTM, CDR2 ANQGSEA. The CDR3 runs to 14 residues. V was trimmed by 3 bases and J by 7 bases, leaving 16 bases between them. The CDR3 is CSVERNRGGNEQFF. CDR3 bases: TGCAGCGTTGAGCGGAATCGTGGGGGAAATGAGCAGTTCTTC.

The chain couples TRBV4-3 to TRBJ2-7; TRBD2 agrees at 10 bases. The CDR3 has 17 residues. Germline CDR1 and CDR2: LGHNA and YSLEER. Trimming at V came to 4 bases and at J to 4 bases, leaving 13 bases not matched to a gene. The CDR3 is CASSLGLAEEGAYEQYF. CDR3 coding DNA: TGCGCCAGCAGCCTCGGACTAGCGGAAGAAGGAGCGTACGAGCAGTACTTC.

The V and J genes are TRBV29-1 and TRBJ1-1; D might be TRBD1 (6 bases). This CDR3 spans 13 amino acids. CDR1 and CDR2 from the germline V gene are SQVTM and ANQGSEA. Between the trimmed V and J ends, which lost 5 bases and 0 bases, there was a span of 10 bases. CDR3 coding DNA: TGCAGCGTTATACAGGGAGTGAACACTGAAGCTTTCTTT. Translation: CSVIQGVNTEAFF.

The rearrangement links TRBV30 to TRBJ1-5, with D unclear. The length of the CDR3 is 13 residues. CDR1 and CDR2 (germline): GTSNPN, SVGIG (reference sequence). V gave up 1 base and J gave up 7 bases, with 11 bases separating them. CDR3 loop: CAWSELGGQPQHF. The CDR3 bases are TGTGCCTGGAGTGAGCTGGGTGGGCAGCCCCAGCATTTT. The full variable domain, completed using reference TRBV30 and TRBJ1-5, is SQTIHQWPATLVQPVGSPLSLECTVEGTSNPNLYWYRQAAGRGLQLLFYSVGIGQISSEVPQNLSASRPQDRQFILSSKKLLLSDSGFYLCAWSELGGQPQHFGDGTRLSIL.

This clone occurred a few times. The chain combines TRBV29-1 with TRBJ2-4; D gene unclear. CDR1 SQVTM and CDR2 ANQGSEA come from the germline V gene. The CDR3 length is 11 residues. Trimming stripped 5 bases from V and 2 bases from J, with 4 bases between. In DNA form, the CDR3 reads TGCAGCGTTATACCCAAAAACATTCAGTACTTC. This gives the protein CSVIPKNIQYF. Full variable domain (outside the CDR3, taken from reference TRBV29-1 and TRBJ2-4): SAVISQKPSRDICQRGTSLTIQCQVDSQVTMMFWYRQQPGQSLTLIATANQGSEATYESGFVIDKFPISRPNLTFSTLTVSNMSPEDSSIYLCSVIPKNIQYFGAGTRLSVL.

The chain combines TRBV5-1 with TRBJ2-1; 11 bases are shared with TRBD2. After removal of 0 bases from V and 9 bases from J, the junction contained 2 bases not matched to a gene. In germline, CDR1 is SGHRS, CDR2 YFSETQ. The CDR3 is made up of 14 amino acids. CDR3: CASSLALAGGEQFF. CDR3 nucleotide sequence: TGCGCCAGCAGCTTGGCTCTAGCGGGAGGTGAGCAGTTCTTC.

This clone was picked up a small number of times. The chain couples TRBV6-5 to TRBJ1-2; D gene uncertain. Trimming cost V 5 bases and J 8 bases, with 15 bases left between them. This CDR3 is built from 13 residues. The germline V gene encodes CDR1 MNHEY and CDR2 SVGAGI. CDR3 nucleotides: TGTGCCAGCAGTGATTCTGACCAGGAAGGCTACACCTTC. It is translated as CASSDSDQEGYTF.

The chain carries TRBV4-2 and TRBJ2-5, with 13 positions matching TRBD2. The V gene end was trimmed by 0 bases and the J gene end by 0 bases; junction bases not matched to a gene: 13. The germline V gene encodes CDR1 LGHNA and CDR2 YNFKEQ. CDR3 length: 21 residues. CDR3 DNA: TGTGCCAGCAGCCAAGATCGGGTGACTAGCGGGAGGACCTCGTACCAAGAGACCCAGTACTTC. Translating it yields CASSQDRVTSGRTSYQETQYF.